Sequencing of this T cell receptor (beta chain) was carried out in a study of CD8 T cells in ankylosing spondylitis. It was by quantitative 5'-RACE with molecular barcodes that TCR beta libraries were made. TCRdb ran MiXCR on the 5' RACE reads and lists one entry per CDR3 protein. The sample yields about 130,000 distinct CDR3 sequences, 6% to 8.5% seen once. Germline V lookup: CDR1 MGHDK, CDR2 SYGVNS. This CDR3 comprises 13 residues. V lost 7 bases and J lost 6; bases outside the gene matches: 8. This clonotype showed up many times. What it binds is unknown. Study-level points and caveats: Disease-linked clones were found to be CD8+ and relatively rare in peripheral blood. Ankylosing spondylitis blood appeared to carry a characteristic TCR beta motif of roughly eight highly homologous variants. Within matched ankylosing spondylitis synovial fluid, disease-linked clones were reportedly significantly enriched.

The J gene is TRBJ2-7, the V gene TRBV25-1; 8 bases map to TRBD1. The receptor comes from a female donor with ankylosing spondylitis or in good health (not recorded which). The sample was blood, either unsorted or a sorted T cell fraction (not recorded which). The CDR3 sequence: CASNEQGVSEQYF. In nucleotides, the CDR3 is TGTGCCAGCAACGAACAGGGGGTATCCGAGCAGTACTTC.